This T cell receptor (beta chain) is drawn from a study of T cells after yellow fever vaccination. The authors made TCR cDNA by 5'RACE template switching, adding a universal primer site and UMIs. Each CDR3 protein is one row after TCRdb ran MiXCR on the 5' RACE reads. The repertoire consists of 150,000 to 200,000 distinct CDR3 sequences, with about 11% occurring once and the leading ten covering about 38%. Per the germline V gene, CDR1 is MNHNS and CDR2 is SASEGT. V dropped 5 bases and J dropped 2; count of bases not matched to a gene: 8. The CDR3 consists of 15 residues. Notes on the study in general: Boosting was followed by the reappearance of most primary-vaccination clones (roughly 96% CD4, about 89% CD8).

Concerning this clonotype itself: Its antigen is not identified.

Sequencing used CD8+ T cells sorted from PBMCs, obtained 15 days after the yellow fever booster vaccination. This chain uses TRBV6-1 with TRBJ2-5; TRBD1 matches 7 bases. The TCR originated in a man in his late teens or twenties who received the YFV17D yellow fever vaccine. The CDR3 nucleotides read TGTGCCAGCAGTAAAAAGGGGGCCGAACAAGAGACCCAGTACTTC. This sequence encodes CASSKKGAEQETQYF.